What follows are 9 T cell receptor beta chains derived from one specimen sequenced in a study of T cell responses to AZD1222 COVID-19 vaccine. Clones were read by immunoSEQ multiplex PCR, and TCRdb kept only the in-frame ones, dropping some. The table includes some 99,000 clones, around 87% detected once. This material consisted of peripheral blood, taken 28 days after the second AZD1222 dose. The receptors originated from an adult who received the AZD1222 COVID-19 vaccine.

The CDR3: CASSIGQGSFNYGYTF. The CDR3 nucleotides read TGTGCCAGTAGTATCGGACAGGGTTCCTTTAACTATGGCTACACCTTC. This sequence joins TRBV19 and TRBJ1-2; 8 nucleotides line up with TRBD1. The CDR3 is made up of 16 amino acids. The V gene's germline CDR1 is LNHDA and CDR2 SQIVND (reference sequence). Trimming at V came to 3 bases and at J to 1 base, leaving 7 bases not matched to a gene.

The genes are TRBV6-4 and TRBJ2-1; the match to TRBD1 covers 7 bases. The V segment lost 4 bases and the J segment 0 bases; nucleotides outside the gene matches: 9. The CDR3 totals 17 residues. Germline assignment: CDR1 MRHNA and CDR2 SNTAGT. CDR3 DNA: TGTGCCAGCAGTGGTAAAGGACAGGACGGCTCCTACAATGAGCAGTTCTTC. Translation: CASSGKGQDGSYNEQFF.

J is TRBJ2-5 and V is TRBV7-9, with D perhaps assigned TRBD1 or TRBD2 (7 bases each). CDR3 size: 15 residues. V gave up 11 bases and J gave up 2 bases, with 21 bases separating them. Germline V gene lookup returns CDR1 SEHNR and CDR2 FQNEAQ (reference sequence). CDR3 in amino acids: CAGGGQRQLQETQYF. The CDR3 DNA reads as TGTGCCGGCGGGGGACAGAGACAGCTTCAAGAGACCCAGTACTTC.

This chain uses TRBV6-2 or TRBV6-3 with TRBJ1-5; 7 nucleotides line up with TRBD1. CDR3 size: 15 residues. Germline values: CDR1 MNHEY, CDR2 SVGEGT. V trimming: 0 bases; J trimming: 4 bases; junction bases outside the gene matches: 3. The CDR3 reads CASSYSSRGNQPQHF. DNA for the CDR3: TGTGCCAGCAGTTACTCTTCCAGGGGGAATCAGCCCCAGCATTTT.

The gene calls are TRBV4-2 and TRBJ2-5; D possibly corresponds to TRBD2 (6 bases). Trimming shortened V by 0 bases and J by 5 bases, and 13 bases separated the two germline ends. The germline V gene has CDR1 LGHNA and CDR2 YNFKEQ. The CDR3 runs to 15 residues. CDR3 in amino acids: CASSQEGGETETQYF. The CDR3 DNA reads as TGTGCCAGCAGCCAAGAGGGCGGGGAGACGGAGACCCAGTACTTC.

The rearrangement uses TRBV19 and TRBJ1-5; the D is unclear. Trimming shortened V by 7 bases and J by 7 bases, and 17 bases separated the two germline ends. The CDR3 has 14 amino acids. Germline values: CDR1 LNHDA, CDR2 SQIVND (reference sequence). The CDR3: CASKGWEGEQPQHF. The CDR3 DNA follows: TGTGCCAGTAAAGGGTGGGAGGGAGAACAGCCCCAGCATTTT.

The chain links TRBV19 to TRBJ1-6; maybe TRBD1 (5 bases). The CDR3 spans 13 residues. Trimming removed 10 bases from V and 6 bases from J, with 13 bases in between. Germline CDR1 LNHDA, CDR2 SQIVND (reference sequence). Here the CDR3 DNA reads TGTGCCACCGTTGGGGACCCTAATTCACCCCTCCACTTT. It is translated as CATVGDPNSPLHF.

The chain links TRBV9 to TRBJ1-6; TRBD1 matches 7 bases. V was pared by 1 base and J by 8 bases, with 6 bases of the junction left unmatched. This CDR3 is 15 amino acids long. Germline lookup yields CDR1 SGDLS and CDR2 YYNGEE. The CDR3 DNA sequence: TGTGCCAGCAGCGTAAGCGAGACAGGGTATTCACCCCTCCACTTT. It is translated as CASSVSETGYSPLHF.

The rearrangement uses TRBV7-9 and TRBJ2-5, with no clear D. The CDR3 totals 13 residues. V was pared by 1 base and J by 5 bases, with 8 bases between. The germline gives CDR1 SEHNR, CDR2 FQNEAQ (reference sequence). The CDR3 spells CASSLVLLETQYF. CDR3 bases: TGTGCCAGCAGCTTAGTTCTTTTGGAGACCCAGTACTTC.